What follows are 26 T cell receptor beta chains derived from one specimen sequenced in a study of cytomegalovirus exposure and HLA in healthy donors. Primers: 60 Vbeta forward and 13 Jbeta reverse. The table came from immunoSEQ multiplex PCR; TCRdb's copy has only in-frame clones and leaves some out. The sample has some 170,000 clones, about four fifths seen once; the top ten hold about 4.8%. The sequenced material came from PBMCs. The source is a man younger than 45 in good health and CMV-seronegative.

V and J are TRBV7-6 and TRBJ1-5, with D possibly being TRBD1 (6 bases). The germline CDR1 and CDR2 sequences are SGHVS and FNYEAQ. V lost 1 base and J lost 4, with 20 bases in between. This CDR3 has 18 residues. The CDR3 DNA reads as TGTGCCAGCAGCTTAGGTGGGCAGGGGTCTCACTCAAATCAGCCCCAGCATTTT. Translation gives CASSLGGQGSHSNQPQHF.

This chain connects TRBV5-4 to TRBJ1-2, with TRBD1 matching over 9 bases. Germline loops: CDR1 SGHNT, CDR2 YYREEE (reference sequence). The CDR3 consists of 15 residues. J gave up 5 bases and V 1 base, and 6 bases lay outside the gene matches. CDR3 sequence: CASSLSGTGTYGYTF. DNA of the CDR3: TGTGCCAGCAGCTTGTCCGGGACAGGGACTTATGGCTACACCTTC.

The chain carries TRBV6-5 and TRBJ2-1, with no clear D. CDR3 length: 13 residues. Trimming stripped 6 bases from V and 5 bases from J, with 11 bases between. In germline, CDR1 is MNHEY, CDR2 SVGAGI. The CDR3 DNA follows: TGTGCCAGCAGACCCGGCGGTAACAATGAGCAGTTCTTC. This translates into CASRPGGNNEQFF.

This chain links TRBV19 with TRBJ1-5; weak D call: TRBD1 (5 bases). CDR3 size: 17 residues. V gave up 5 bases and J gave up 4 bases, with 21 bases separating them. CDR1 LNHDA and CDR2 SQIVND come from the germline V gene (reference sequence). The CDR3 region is CASSRWQGGGWNQPQHF. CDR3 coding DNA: TGTGCCAGTAGTCGCTGGCAGGGTGGTGGGTGGAATCAGCCCCAGCATTTT.

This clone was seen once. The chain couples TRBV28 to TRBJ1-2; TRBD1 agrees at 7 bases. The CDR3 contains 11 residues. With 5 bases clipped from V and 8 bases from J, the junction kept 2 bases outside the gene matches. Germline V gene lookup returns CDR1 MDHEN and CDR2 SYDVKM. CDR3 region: CASSTGVGYTF. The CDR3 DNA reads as TGTGCCAGCAGTACAGGGGTGGGCTACACCTTC.

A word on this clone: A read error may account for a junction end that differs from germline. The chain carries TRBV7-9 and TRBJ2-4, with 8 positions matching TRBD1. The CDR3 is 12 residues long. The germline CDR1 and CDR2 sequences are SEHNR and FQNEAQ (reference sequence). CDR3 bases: TGTTCCAGCAGCTTAGACAGGGGTGTACAGTACTTC. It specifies CSSSLDRGVQYF.

CDR3 DNA: TGCAGCGTCGACAGGGGGACAGAGACCCAGTACTTC. It yields the protein CSVDRGTETQYF. This chain joins TRBV29-1 and TRBJ2-5; TRBD1 aligns across 9 bases. Germline CDR1 and CDR2: SQVTM and ANQGSEA. CDR3 length: 12 amino acids. V dropped 6 bases and J dropped 4; count of bases not matched to a gene: 3.

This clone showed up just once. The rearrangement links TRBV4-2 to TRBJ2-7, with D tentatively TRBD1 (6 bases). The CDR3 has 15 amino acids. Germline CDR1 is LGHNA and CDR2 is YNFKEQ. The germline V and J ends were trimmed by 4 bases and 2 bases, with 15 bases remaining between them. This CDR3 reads CASSPQGTSPYEQYF. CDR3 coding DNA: TGTGCCAGCAGCCCCCAGGGGACCTCCCCCTACGAGCAGTACTTC.

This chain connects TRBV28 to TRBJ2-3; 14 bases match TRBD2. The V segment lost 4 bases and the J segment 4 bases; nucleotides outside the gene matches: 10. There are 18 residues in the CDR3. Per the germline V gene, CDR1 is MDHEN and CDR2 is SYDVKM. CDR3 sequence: CASSSYSGLAGAADTQYF. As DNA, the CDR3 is TGTGCCAGCAGTTCCTACTCGGGACTAGCGGGAGCCGCAGATACGCAGTATTTT.

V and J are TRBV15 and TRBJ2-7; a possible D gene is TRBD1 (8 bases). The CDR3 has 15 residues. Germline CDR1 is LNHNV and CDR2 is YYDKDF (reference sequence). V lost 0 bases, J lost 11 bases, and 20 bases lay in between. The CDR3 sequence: CATSREVGQGGPEYF. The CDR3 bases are TGTGCCACCAGCAGAGAGGTTGGACAGGGAGGGCCGGAGTACTTC. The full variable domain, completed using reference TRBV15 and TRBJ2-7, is DAMVIQNPRYQVTQFGKPVTLSCSQTLNHNVMYWYQQKSSQAPKLLFHYYDKDFNNEADTPDNFQSRRPNTSFCFLDIRSPGLGDTAMYLCATSREVGQGGPEYFGPGTRLTVT.

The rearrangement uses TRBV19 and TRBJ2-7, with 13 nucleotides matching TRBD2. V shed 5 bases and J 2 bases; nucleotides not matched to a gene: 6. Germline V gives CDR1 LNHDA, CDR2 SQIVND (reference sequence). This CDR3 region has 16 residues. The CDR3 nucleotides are TGTGCCAGTAGTTGGACTAGCGGGAGCGCCCCCTACGAGCAGTACTTC. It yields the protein CASSWTSGSAPYEQYF.

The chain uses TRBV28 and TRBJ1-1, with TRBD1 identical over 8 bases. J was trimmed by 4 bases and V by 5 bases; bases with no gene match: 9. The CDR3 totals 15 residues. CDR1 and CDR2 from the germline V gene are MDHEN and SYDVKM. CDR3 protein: CASSINYRGVTEAFF. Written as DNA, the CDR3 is TGTGCCAGCAGTATTAACTACAGGGGGGTCACTGAAGCTTTCTTT.

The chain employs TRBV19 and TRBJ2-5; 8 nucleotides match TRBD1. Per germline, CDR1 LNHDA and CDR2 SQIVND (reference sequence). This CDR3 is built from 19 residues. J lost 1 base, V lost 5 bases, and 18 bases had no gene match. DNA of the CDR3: TGTGCCAGTAGTCCAATAGGCGGCCGGGACAGGAATTTCCAAGAGACCCAGTACTTC. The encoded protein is CASSPIGGRDRNFQETQYF. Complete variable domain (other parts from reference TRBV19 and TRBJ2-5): DGGITQSPKYLFRKEGQNVTLSCEQNLNHDAMYWYRQDPGQGLRLIYYSQIVNDFQKGDIAEGYSVSREKKESFPLTVTSAQKNPTAFYLCASSPIGGRDRNFQETQYFGPGTRLLVL.

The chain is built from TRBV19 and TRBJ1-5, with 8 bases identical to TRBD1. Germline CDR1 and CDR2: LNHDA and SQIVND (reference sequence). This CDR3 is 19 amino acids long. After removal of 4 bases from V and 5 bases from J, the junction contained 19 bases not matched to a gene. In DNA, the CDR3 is TGTGCCAGTAGTACGTTCACAGGGGGACCCATAAATACGGATCAGCCCCAGCATTTT. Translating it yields CASSTFTGGPINTDQPQHF.

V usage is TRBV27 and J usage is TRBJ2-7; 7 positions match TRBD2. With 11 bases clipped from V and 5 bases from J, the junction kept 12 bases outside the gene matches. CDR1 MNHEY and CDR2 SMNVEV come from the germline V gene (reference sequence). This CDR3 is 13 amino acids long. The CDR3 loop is CAVGGTLGHEQYF. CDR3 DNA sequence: TGTGCCGTCGGGGGGACCCTCGGACACGAGCAGTACTTC.

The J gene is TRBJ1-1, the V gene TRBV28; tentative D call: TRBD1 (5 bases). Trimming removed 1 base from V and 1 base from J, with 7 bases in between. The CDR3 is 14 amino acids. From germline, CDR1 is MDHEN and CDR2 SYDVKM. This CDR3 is CASSLYTGNTEAFF. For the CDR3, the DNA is TGTGCCAGCAGTTTATACACAGGGAACACTGAAGCTTTCTTT.

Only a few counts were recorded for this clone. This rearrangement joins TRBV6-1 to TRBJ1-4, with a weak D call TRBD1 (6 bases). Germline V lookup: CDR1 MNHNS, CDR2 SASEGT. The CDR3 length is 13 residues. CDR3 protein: CTAGAPTNEKLFF. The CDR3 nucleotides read TGTACGGCGGGGGCCCCAACTAATGAAAAACTGTTTTTT.

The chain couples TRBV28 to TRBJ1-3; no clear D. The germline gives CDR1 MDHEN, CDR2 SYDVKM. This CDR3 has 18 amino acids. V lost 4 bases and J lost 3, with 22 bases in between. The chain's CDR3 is CASSSPEARSRVGNTIYF. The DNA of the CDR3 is TGTGCCAGCAGTTCCCCCGAAGCGCGTTCCCGAGTTGGAAACACCATATATTTT.

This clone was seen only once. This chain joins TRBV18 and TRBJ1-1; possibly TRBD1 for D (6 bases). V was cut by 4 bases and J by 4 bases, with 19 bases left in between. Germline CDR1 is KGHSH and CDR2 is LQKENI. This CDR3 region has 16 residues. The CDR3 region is CASSQQGPPQSTEAFF. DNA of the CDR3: TGTGCCAGCTCACAACAGGGTCCACCTCAGAGCACTGAAGCTTTCTTT.

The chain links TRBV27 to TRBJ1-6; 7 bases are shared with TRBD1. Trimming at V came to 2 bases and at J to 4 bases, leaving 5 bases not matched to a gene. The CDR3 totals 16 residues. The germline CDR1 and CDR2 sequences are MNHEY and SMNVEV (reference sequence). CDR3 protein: CASSLAGTVYNSPLHF. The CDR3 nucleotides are TGTGCCAGCAGTTTAGCCGGGACAGTTTATAATTCACCCCTCCACTTT.

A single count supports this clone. The CDR3: CASSFLDRGYGGEQYF. CDR3 nucleotide sequence: TGTGCCAGCAGCTTCTTGGACAGGGGATATGGCGGGGAGCAGTACTTC. The chain is built from TRBV7-2 and TRBJ2-7; 9 bases map to TRBD1. The trim removed 3 bases at V and 7 bases at J, leaving 13 bases unmatched. This CDR3 is 16 amino acids long. Germline CDR1 is SGHTA and CDR2 is FQGNSA.

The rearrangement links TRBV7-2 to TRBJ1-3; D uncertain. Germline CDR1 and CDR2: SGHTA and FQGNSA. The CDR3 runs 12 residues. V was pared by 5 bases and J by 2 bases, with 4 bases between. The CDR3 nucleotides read TGTGCCAGCAGCCCTCCTGGAAACACCATATATTTT. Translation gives CASSPPGNTIYF.

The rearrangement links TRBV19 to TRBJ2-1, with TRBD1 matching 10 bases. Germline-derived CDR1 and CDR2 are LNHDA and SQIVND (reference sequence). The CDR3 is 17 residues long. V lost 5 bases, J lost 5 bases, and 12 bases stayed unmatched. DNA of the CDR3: TGTGCCAGTAGTCTTCCACTCCGACAGGGGGCTAACAATGAGCAGTTCTTC. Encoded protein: CASSLPLRQGANNEQFF.

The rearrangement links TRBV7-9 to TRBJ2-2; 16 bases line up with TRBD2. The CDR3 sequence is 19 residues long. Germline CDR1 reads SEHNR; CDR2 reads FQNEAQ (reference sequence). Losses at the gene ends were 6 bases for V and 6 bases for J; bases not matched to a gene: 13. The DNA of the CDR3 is TGTGCCAGCAGACACGGGACTAGCGGGAGGGCAACGGAGGCCGGGGAGCTGTTTTTT. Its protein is CASRHGTSGRATEAGELFF.

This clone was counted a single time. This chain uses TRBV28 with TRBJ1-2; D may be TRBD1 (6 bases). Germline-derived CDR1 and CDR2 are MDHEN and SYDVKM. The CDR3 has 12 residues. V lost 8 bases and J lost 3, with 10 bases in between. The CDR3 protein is CASGGGDYGYTF. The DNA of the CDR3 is TGTGCCAGCGGGGGCGGCGACTATGGCTACACCTTC.

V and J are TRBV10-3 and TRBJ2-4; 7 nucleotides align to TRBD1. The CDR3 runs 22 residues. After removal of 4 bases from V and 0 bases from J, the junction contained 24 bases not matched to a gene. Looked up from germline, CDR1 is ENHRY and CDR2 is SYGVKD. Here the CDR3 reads CAISALGHRQGPFNLAKNIQYF. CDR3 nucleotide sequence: TGTGCCATCAGTGCCCTGGGCCACCGACAGGGCCCCTTCAACCTAGCCAAAAACATTCAGTACTTC.